Listed below are T cell receptor beta chains from one sample, sequenced in a study of T cell repertoires in cytomegalovirus infection. Antigens of these TCRs are unknown. In TCRdb, the reads were re-called with MiXCR into one record per CDR3 protein. This sample has some 800,000 distinct CDR3 sequences, with almost 30% found just once. The sample was cultured CD8+ T cells from PBMCs, taken from culture after CMV antigen stimulation. The source of these receptors is a human donor in good health (CMV status not recorded). Some clones in this sample may be carry-over from other donors' samples. Each CDR3 is given with its conserved first and last residue. Each record gives: J gene, V gene, CDR3 protein.

J gene: TRBJ1-1; V gene: TRBV12-3/TRBV12-4; CDR3 protein: CASSLSTAAFF
J gene: TRBJ1-5; V gene: TRBV28; CDR3 protein: CASRPGTDFYQPQHF
J gene: TRBJ1-6; V gene: TRBV7-2; CDR3 protein: CASSLREGDNSPLHF
J gene: TRBJ2-5; V gene: TRBV27; CDR3 protein: CASTPRVGGQETQYF
J gene: TRBJ2-3; V gene: TRBV9; CDR3 protein: CASSPRTIASTDTQYF
J gene: TRBJ1-5; V gene: TRBV20-1; CDR3 protein: CSARDGRVPQHF
J gene: TRBJ2-2; V gene: TRBV11-2; CDR3 protein: CASTGQGRVGELFF
J gene: TRBJ2-1; V gene: TRBV4-1; CDR3 protein: CASSQENRPIF
J gene: TRBJ1-5; V gene: TRBV12-3/TRBV12-4; CDR3 protein: CASRLGGRPQHF
J gene: TRBJ2-1; V gene: TRBV6-6; CDR3 protein: CASSPTSSREQFF
J gene: TRBJ2-1; V gene: TRBV20-1; CDR3 protein: CSARGPGGGGYNEQFF
J gene: TRBJ1-6; V gene: TRBV6-1; CDR3 protein: CASSERGGNYNSPLHF
J gene: TRBJ1-5; V gene: TRBV7-2; CDR3 protein: CASSLIGEPQHF
J gene: TRBJ2-5; V gene: TRBV9; CDR3 protein: CASSVEGGGAGKTQYF
J gene: TRBJ2-2; V gene: TRBV5-6; CDR3 protein: CASHYTGELFF
J gene: TRBJ1-5; V gene: TRBV7-8; CDR3 protein: CASSLARTGPLAQHF
J gene: TRBJ2-3; V gene: TRBV12-3/TRBV12-4; CDR3 protein: CASSFVNTDTQYF
J gene: TRBJ2-7; V gene: TRBV13; CDR3 protein: CASSLEGDPRGNEQYF
J gene: TRBJ2-1; V gene: TRBV5-3; CDR3 protein: CASSRFGLVLHEQFF
J gene: TRBJ1-1; V gene: TRBV19; CDR3 protein: CASSNYRGMNTEAFF
J gene: TRBJ1-2; V gene: TRBV7-6; CDR3 protein: CASSFSGTFGGDTF
J gene: TRBJ2-1; V gene: TRBV15; CDR3 protein: CATSSDPGTSNEQFF
J gene: TRBJ2-3; V gene: TRBV6-1; CDR3 protein: CASSPGRRGTDTQYF
J gene: TRBJ2-1; V gene: TRBV5-6; CDR3 protein: CASSLFLGLGVSYDEQFF
J gene: TRBJ1-5; V gene: TRBV19; CDR3 protein: CASSIEATGQPQHF
J gene: TRBJ2-1; V gene: TRBV28; CDR3 protein: CASSPTLAGAGDEQFF
J gene: TRBJ2-7; V gene: TRBV5-6; CDR3 protein: CASSNDPYEQYF
J gene: TRBJ1-5; V gene: TRBV4-1; CDR3 protein: CASSHPDRGFGQPQHF
J gene: TRBJ1-1; V gene: TRBV7-9; CDR3 protein: CASSLVRGTGTTPARVLSTEAFF